The 30 T cell receptor beta chains in this list originate from one sample, sequenced in a study of metastatic and nonmetastatic thyroid tumors. Using MiXCR, TCRdb re-called clones from the PCR reads. Of more than 20,000 clones listed, roughly 9.7% are singletons. Prior to thyroid surgery, none of the patients had received any treatment. The sequenced sample consisted of blood. The receptor source for this set is a female donor with papillary thyroid cancer or a benign thyroid nodule (not recorded which). Some clones in this sample may be carry-over from other donors' samples.

This chain links TRBV15 with TRBJ2-7; D may correspond to TRBD1 or TRBD2 (5 bases each). Trimming removed 5 bases at V and 6 bases at J, with 17 bases between. There are 14 residues in the CDR3. From germline, CDR1 is LNHNV and CDR2 YYDKDF (reference sequence). CDR3 protein: CATSQWQGVSEQYF. CDR3 DNA: TGTGCCACCAGCCAGTGGCAGGGAGTTTCCGAGCAGTACTTC.

V is TRBV28 and J is TRBJ2-7; D is uncertain. This CDR3 is 11 amino acids long. V lost 5 bases and J lost 4, with 6 bases in between. Germline loops: CDR1 MDHEN, CDR2 SYDVKM. CDR3 DNA sequence: TGTGCCAGCAGTCCGGCATACGAGCAGTACTTC. Its protein product is CASSPAYEQYF.

This clone has ten or more counts. V and J are TRBV7-2 and TRBJ1-6, with TRBD1 matching 8 bases. The CDR3 extends over 15 amino acids. The germline V gene has CDR1 SGHTA and CDR2 FQGNSA. V shed 5 bases, J shed 6 bases, and the junction held 6 bases outside the gene matches. The CDR3 DNA follows: TGTGCCAGCAGCCTCCGACAGGGGCCTAATTCACCCCTCCACTTT. Encoded protein: CASSLRQGPNSPLHF.

This clone showed up many times. The chain recombines TRBV5-1 with TRBJ2-1; 8 nucleotides match TRBD2. The germline CDR1 and CDR2 sequences are SGHRS and YFSETQ. CDR3 length equals 13 residues. V lost 0 bases to trimming and J lost 10 bases; unmatched junction nucleotides: 3. The CDR3 nucleotides read TGCGCCAGCAGCTTGGGGGGACTAGGAGAGCAGTTCTTC. This encodes CASSLGGLGEQFF.

The sample holds a few counts of this clone. One base away lies a much larger clone, so this may be a sequencing read error. The CDR3 does not close with the conserved phenylalanine or tryptophan, likely indicating a read error. V and J are TRBV15 and TRBJ1-1; weak D call: TRBD1 (5 bases). CDR1 and CDR2 from the germline V gene are LNHNV and YYDKDF (reference sequence). This CDR3 has 15 residues. The V end lost 2 bases, the J end lost 7 bases, and 17 bases lay between the germline ends. CDR3 nucleotides: TGTGCCACCAGCAGATCAAATGGGGCCGCATATGAAGCTTTCCTT. This encodes CATSRSNGAAYEAFL.

In this sample, this clone turned up once. Since no conserved phenylalanine or tryptophan closes the CDR3, a read error is the likely cause. This rearrangement joins TRBV4-1 to TRBJ1-1, with a tentative D call TRBD1 (5 bases). Germline values: CDR1 MGHRA, CDR2 YSYEKL. The V gene lost 1 base and the J gene lost 5 bases, with 23 bases spanning the gap. The CDR3 runs to 18 residues. Here the CDR3 reads CASSQGGLGEQGETEAFC. CDR3 in DNA: TGCGCCAGCAGCCAAGGGGGATTGGGAGAACAAGGGGAAACTGAAGCTTTCTGT.

This clone has only a few counts. The V call is TRBV6-2 or TRBV6-3, the J call TRBJ1-1, with D perhaps TRBD1 (5 bases). Germline V CDR1 and CDR2: MNHEY, SVGEGT. The CDR3 is made up of 14 amino acids. Trimming took 5 bases from V and 11 from J, leaving 21 bases between them. The DNA of the CDR3 is TGTGCCAGCAGTCAGAAGAGTGACCAAGGGGTCGCTTTCTTT. Amino acid sequence: CASSQKSDQGVAFF.

This clone was detected only a few times. Being one base from a much bigger clone, this may be a read error. The identical CDR3 is also encoded by other nucleotide sequences in the sample. J is TRBJ2-3 and V is TRBV29-1; D gene unclear. Germline V lookup: CDR1 SQVTM, CDR2 ANQGSEA. This CDR3 spans 13 amino acids. Deletions cut 1 base from V and 6 bases from J, with 11 bases between. CDR3 DNA sequence: TGCAGCGTTGAAGTCAGTAACGCGGATACGCAGTATTTT. Its protein product is CSVEVSNADTQYF.

This clone was observed at least ten times. The chain joins TRBV6-1 to TRBJ2-5, with 8 bases identical to TRBD2. Trimming removed 7 bases from V and 5 bases from J; junction bases left unmatched: 15. Germline CDR1 is MNHNS and CDR2 is SASEGT. The CDR3 is made up of 16 amino acids. The CDR3 protein is CASKPPGGRVGETQYF. CDR3 in DNA: TGTGCCAGCAAGCCCCCGGGGGGGAGGGTCGGTGAGACCCAGTACTTC.

This clone was seen more than once but under ten times. The V and J genes are TRBV3-1 and TRBJ2-1; D call uncertain. This CDR3 contains 13 residues. Germline CDR1 is LGHDT and CDR2 is YNNKEL (reference sequence). Trimming stripped 5 bases from V and 0 bases from J, with 5 bases between. CDR3 coding DNA: TGTGCCAGCAGCGTGATCTCCTACAATGAGCAGTTCTTC. This translates into CASSVISYNEQFF.

This clone was detected ten times or more. The chain uses TRBV9 and TRBJ1-2; 7 nucleotides agree with TRBD1. This CDR3 contains 14 residues. Germline CDR1 reads SGDLS; CDR2 reads YYNGEE. The J segment lost 8 bases and the V segment lost 3 bases, leaving 10 bases of the junction unmatched. The DNA of the CDR3 is TGTGCCAGCAGCGGGGTCTGGGGACAGAGGGGCTACACCTTC. Translated, it gives CASSGVWGQRGYTF. The entire variable domain, with the rest obtained from reference TRBV9 and TRBJ1-2, is as follows: DSGVTQTPKHLITATGQRVTLRCSPRSGDLSVYWYQQSLDQGLQFLIQYYNGEERAKGNILERFSAQQFPDLHSELNLSSLELGDSALYFCASSGVWGQRGYTFGSGTRLTVV.

Regarding this clone: A single base separates this from a much larger clone, so it may be a read error. The same CDR3 arises from other DNA sequences in this sample as well. The rearrangement links TRBV4-2 to TRBJ1-6, with TRBD1 matching over 9 bases. CDR3 length equals 15 residues. CDR1 LGHNA and CDR2 YNFKEQ come from the germline V gene. The CDR3 DNA is TGTGCAAGCGGCAAACCGGGACAGGGATATTCACCCCTCCACTTT. It specifies CASGKPGQGYSPLHF.

There are many counts of this clone. V usage is TRBV14 and J usage is TRBJ2-7; 8 bases line up with TRBD1. CDR3 length: 12 amino acids. The V segment lost 5 bases and the J segment 6 bases; nucleotides outside the gene matches: 3. The V gene's germline CDR1 is SGHDN and CDR2 FVKESK. CDR3 coding DNA: TGTGCCAGCAGCTACAGGGGGTCCGAGCAGTACTTC. Its translation is CASSYRGSEQYF.

There are many counts of this clone. J is TRBJ1-3 and V is TRBV6-6; D is ambiguous. Germline V lookup: CDR1 MNHNY, CDR2 SVGAGI (reference sequence). The CDR3 is 15 residues long. V lost 2 bases to trimming and J lost 0 bases, with 8 bases between them. In DNA, the CDR3 is TGTGCCAGCAGTTACGCGGGCCTCTCTGGAAACACCATATATTTT. This sequence encodes CASSYAGLSGNTIYF.

At least ten counts were recorded for this clone. This chain links TRBV28 with TRBJ2-7; 9 positions match TRBD1. Germline V CDR1 and CDR2: MDHEN, SYDVKM. With V trimmed by 5 bases and J by 2 bases, 7 bases remained unmatched. This CDR3 comprises 15 residues. CDR3 DNA: TGTGCCAGCAGTCGAGCCGGGACAGGGACCTACGAGCAGTACTTC. Translated: CASSRAGTGTYEQYF.

The V and J genes are TRBV6-5 and TRBJ2-2; 9 positions agree with TRBD1. The CDR3 runs 17 residues. Germline assignment: CDR1 MNHEY and CDR2 SVGAGI. V lost 7 bases to trimming and J lost 4 bases; unmatched junction nucleotides: 13. Written as DNA, the CDR3 is TGTGCCAGCAAGGTCCTTAGGGACAGGGTGAGCACCGGGGAGCTGTTTTTT. As protein: CASKVLRDRVSTGELFF.

This clone was seen many times. The chain combines TRBV7-8 with TRBJ1-4, with 8 bases that match TRBD1. This CDR3 comprises 16 residues. V was clipped by 0 bases and J by 3 bases; unmatched bases: 3. CDR1 is SGHVS and CDR2 is FQNEAQ in the germline V gene. The CDR3 region has the DNA TGTGCCAGCAGCTTAGCACGGGACAGGCCTAATGAAAAACTGTTTTTT. It is translated as CASSLARDRPNEKLFF.

A remark on this clone: A much more abundant neighbour one base away suggests this may be a read error. This chain uses TRBV4-1 with TRBJ2-3, with D possibly TRBD1 on 6 matching bases. Germline-derived CDR1 and CDR2 are MGHRA and YSYEKL. The CDR3 runs 18 residues. CDR3 nucleotide sequence: TGCGCCAGCAGCCACCTCGTTGGGGGCAGCCTTAGCATAGATACGGAGTATTTT. Its protein is CASSHLVGGSLSIDTEYF.

This clone was counted ten times or more. The CDR3 loop is CASSGGKDTQYF. The CDR3 DNA reads TGCGCCAGCAGTGGGGGCAAGGATACGCAGTATTTT. The chain joins TRBV5-1 to TRBJ2-3; tentatively, D is TRBD1 (6 bases). V was pared by 5 bases and J by 6 bases, with 10 bases between. Germline CDR1 is SGHRS and CDR2 is YFSETQ. This CDR3 has 12 amino acids.

Comments on this clone: Given a much more abundant clone one base away, this may be a read error. In the same sample, other DNA sequences code for this CDR3. CDR3 bases: TGTGCCAGCAGCCCTCTAGCGGGAGGTAGCAATGAGCAGTTCTTC. Translating gives CASSPLAGGSNEQFF. The chain has TRBV11-1 and TRBJ2-1; 11 bases match TRBD2. From germline, CDR1 is SGHAT and CDR2 FQDESV (reference sequence). V dropped 5 bases and J dropped 6; count of bases not matched to a gene: 6. This CDR3 is built from 15 residues.

Ten or more counts support this clone. The chain employs TRBV2 and TRBJ2-6; no firm D call. The CDR3 totals 15 residues. Germline V lookup: CDR1 SNHLY, CDR2 FYNNEI. Trimming shortened V by 0 bases and J by 0 bases, and 3 bases separated the two germline ends. The CDR3 DNA reads as TGTGCCAGCAGTGAAGCCGACTCTGGGGCCAACGTCCTGACTTTC. Translating it yields CASSEADSGANVLTF. The whole variable domain, filled in from reference TRBV2 and TRBJ2-6, reads EPEVTQTPSHQVTQMGQEVILRCVPISNHLYFYWYRQILGQKVEFLVSFYNNEISEKSEIFDDQFSVERPDGSNFTLKIRSTKLEDSAMYFCASSEADSGANVLTFGAGSRLTVL.

On this clone: A read error may be the cause here, since a much bigger clone is one base away. The J gene is TRBJ2-5, the V gene TRBV20-1, with 7 nucleotides matching TRBD2. From germline, CDR1 is DFQATT and CDR2 SNEGSKA (reference sequence). J lost 9 bases, V lost 4 bases, and 23 bases had no gene match. The CDR3 is 17 amino acids. DNA for the CDR3: TGCAGTGCTATGGGGGTCCTAGCGGAGGAGCCCCCAGGGTCCCAGTACTTC. It is translated as CSAMGVLAEEPPGSQYF.

The rearrangement uses TRBV6-1 and TRBJ1-6; D is unclear. Germline values: CDR1 MNHNS, CDR2 SASEGT. Trimming removed 8 bases from V and 0 bases from J, with 8 bases in between. The CDR3 spans 14 residues. CDR3 sequence reads: CASARSSYNSPLHF. The CDR3 DNA reads as TGTGCCAGCGCCCGAAGCTCCTATAATTCACCCCTCCACTTT.

This clone was observed many times. The same CDR3 is also encoded by other DNA sequences in this sample. V and J are TRBV11-2 and TRBJ2-1; the D is unclear. Germline V gene data show CDR1 as SGHAT and CDR2 as FQNNGV. Trimming took off 5 bases at V and 0 bases at J, with 8 bases between the two ends. The CDR3 covers 14 residues. CDR3 in amino acids: CASSTGGSYNEQFF. CDR3 in DNA: TGTGCCAGCAGCACCGGCGGCTCCTACAATGAGCAGTTCTTC.

This clone was observed at least ten times. The chain recombines TRBV7-9 with TRBJ2-1; D remains ambiguous. Trimming shortened V by 5 bases and J by 4 bases, and 9 bases separated the two germline ends. Germline V CDR1 and CDR2: SEHNR, FQNEAQ (reference sequence). This CDR3 has 13 amino acids. The CDR3 loop reads CASSLGIYNEQFF. CDR3 sequence (DNA): TGTGCCAGCAGCCTAGGAATATACAATGAGCAGTTCTTC.

On this clone: A much larger clone lies a single base off, so this may be a read error. The sample carries other DNA sequences with the same CDR3. The chain has TRBV14 and TRBJ2-7, with 8 bases fitting TRBD2. Unmatched junction bases numbered 7, after V lost 3 bases and J lost 3 bases. Per germline, CDR1 SGHDN and CDR2 FVKESK. This CDR3 region has 15 residues. The CDR3 protein is CASSQGTRRGYEQYF. CDR3 in DNA: TGTGCCAGCAGCCAGGGGACTAGAAGGGGCTACGAGCAGTACTTC.

This clone was observed at least ten times. Relative to the germline gene, one junction end is altered; a read error may explain this. The same CDR3 arises from other DNA sequences in this sample as well. This chain joins TRBV28 and TRBJ2-7; D is undetermined. Germline lookup yields CDR1 MDHEN and CDR2 SYDVKM. The CDR3 runs to 13 residues. The CDR3 region is CASSLRRAGEQYF. The CDR3 DNA is TGTGCCAGCAGTTTACGACGGGCCGGCGAGCAGTATTTC.

V gene TRBV7-6 combines with J gene TRBJ1-6, with 8 bases that match TRBD1. Trimming cost V 5 bases and J 10 bases; bases outside gene matches: 13. CDR1 is SGHVS, CDR2 FNYEAQ, per germline. The CDR3 is 16 amino acids. The CDR3 region is CASSQEIGQGQSPLHF. The CDR3 DNA follows: TGTGCCAGCAGCCAAGAAATCGGACAGGGTCAGTCACCCCTCCACTTT. The variable domain in full, with the rest retrieved from reference TRBV7-6 and TRBJ1-6, is GAGVSQSPRYKVTKRGQDVALRCDPISGHVSLYWYRQALGQGPEFLTYFNYEAQQDKSGLPNDRFSAERPEGSISTLTIQRTEQRDSAMYRCASSQEIGQGQSPLHFGNGTRLTVT.

There are many counts of this clone. The rearrangement uses TRBV5-1 and TRBJ2-1; D unclear. The V gene's germline CDR1 is SGHRS and CDR2 YFSETQ. The length of the CDR3 is 16 residues. Trimming shortened V by 0 bases and J by 4 bases, and 14 bases separated the two germline ends. The CDR3: CASSLGQPAMYNEQFF. CDR3 DNA: TGCGCCAGCAGCTTGGGGCAGCCAGCCATGTACAATGAGCAGTTCTTC.

The table lists this clone with a count of one. A much larger clone lies one base from this, so it may be a read error. The V and J genes are TRBV18 and TRBJ2-7, with a possible D match to TRBD1 (6 bases). Trimming shortened V by 3 bases and J by 2 bases, and 17 bases separated the two germline ends. Germline CDR1 reads KGHSH; CDR2 reads LQKENI. The CDR3 sequence is 16 residues long. The CDR3 loop is CASSPPWTVNTYEQYF. As DNA, the CDR3 is TGTGCCAGCTCACCCCCCTGGACAGTCAATACCTACGAGCAGTACTTC.